This TCR beta chain appears in the sequencing data of a study of T cell repertoires in ileal Crohn's disease. Clones were read by immunoSEQ multiplex PCR, and TCRdb kept only the in-frame ones, dropping some. The profile shows roughly 14,000 clones, about 70% of them singletons. V shed 8 bases and J 2 bases; nucleotides not matched to a gene: 6. The CDR3 sequence is 14 residues long. The germline V gene encodes CDR1 SQVTM and CDR2 ANQGSEA. This TCR was recovered from an adult with Crohn's disease. The V gene is TRBV29-1, the J gene TRBJ2-1; 10 bases agree with TRBD2. Sequenced: ileal tissue. CDR3 nucleotide sequence: TGCAGCAATGTACTAGCGGGGACCTACAATGAGCAGTTCTTC. Encoded protein: CSNVLAGTYNEQFF.